These 32 T cell receptor beta chains originate from one sample sequenced in a study of T cell changes during pregnancy in multiple sclerosis. Data came from immunoSEQ multiplex PCR; TCRdb stores just in-frame clones and leaves some out. The sample holds over 50,000 clones, roughly 86% seen once. The sample here was peripheral blood, taken in the first trimester of pregnancy. Receptors originate from a female donor with multiple sclerosis, enrolled in a pregnancy study.

V usage is TRBV2 and J usage is TRBJ2-6; no clear D gene. With 4 bases removed from V and 1 base from J, the gap between germline ends came to 8 bases. The V gene's germline CDR1 is SNHLY and CDR2 FYNNEI. The CDR3 has 15 residues. CDR3 sequence reads: CASSAYGSGANVLTF. Written as DNA, the CDR3 is TGTGCCAGCAGTGCATACGGTTCTGGGGCCAACGTCCTGACTTTC.

The V gene is TRBV27, the J gene TRBJ1-1, with 8 bases matching TRBD1. The junction had 4 bases not matched to a gene; V was cut back by 10 bases and J by 0 bases. Germline lookup yields CDR1 MNHEY and CDR2 SMNVEV (reference sequence). This CDR3 region has 13 residues. CDR3 sequence: CATGQGMNTEAFF. The CDR3 DNA is TGTGCCACCGGACAGGGAATGAACACTGAAGCTTTCTTT.

This clone appeared once. The chain's CDR3 is CASSLLRTGKKPQHF. DNA for the CDR3: TGTGCCAGCAGTTTGTTGCGGACAGGAAAAAAGCCCCAGCATTTT. This rearrangement joins TRBV28 to TRBJ1-5; 7 bases map to TRBD1. CDR3 size: 15 residues. In germline, CDR1 is MDHEN, CDR2 SYDVKM. V lost 3 bases, J lost 8 bases, and 10 bases stayed unmatched.

CDR3: CASSLGSGLPSEQYF. CDR3 DNA: TGTGCCAGCAGCTTAGGTAGCGGGCTCCCCAGCGAGCAGTACTTC. J is TRBJ2-7 and V is TRBV7-2; 7 bases match TRBD2. Unmatched junction bases numbered 9, after V lost 1 base and J lost 6 bases. Germline CDR1 and CDR2: SGHTA and FQGNSA. The CDR3 contains 15 residues.

The chain carries TRBV5-1 and TRBJ2-5, with no clear D. Germline-derived CDR1 and CDR2 are SGHRS and YFSETQ. Trimming took 1 base from V and 1 from J, leaving 8 bases between them. This CDR3 has 14 residues. The CDR3 DNA reads as TGCGCCAGCAGCTTGTCGTCGTCCCAAGAGACCCAGTACTTC. The encoded protein is CASSLSSSQETQYF. The whole variable domain, remainder taken from reference TRBV5-1 and TRBJ2-5, is KAGVTQTPRYLIKTRGQQVTLSCSPISGHRSVSWYQQTPGQGLQFLFEYFSETQRNKGNFPGRFSGRQFSNSRSEMNVSTLELGDSALYLCASSLSSSQETQYFGPGTRLLVL.

This clone was found many times. The rearrangement joins TRBV5-1 to TRBJ1-1; 7 nucleotides agree with TRBD1. The CDR3 totals 14 residues. V shed 3 bases, J shed 2 bases, and the junction held 4 bases outside the gene matches. CDR1 and CDR2 from the germline V gene are SGHRS and YFSETQ. The CDR3 is CASSWTGSNTEAFF. The CDR3 DNA follows: TGCGCCAGCAGCTGGACAGGCTCAAACACTGAAGCTTTCTTT.

This chain connects TRBV27 to TRBJ1-1; D is possibly TRBD1 (5 bases). The germline CDR1 and CDR2 sequences are MNHEY and SMNVEV (reference sequence). Trimming left V 3 bases short and J 5 bases short, with 16 bases between. This CDR3 comprises 15 residues. The CDR3 region is CASSFSSGFATEAFF. The CDR3, as DNA: TGTGCCAGCAGTTTCTCCTCAGGGTTCGCGACTGAAGCTTTCTTT.

The rearrangement joins TRBV11-2 to TRBJ2-7; 7 bases agree with TRBD2. Germline loops: CDR1 SGHAT, CDR2 FQNNGV. The V gene end was trimmed by 1 base and the J gene end by 3 bases; junction bases not matched to a gene: 3. The length of the CDR3 is 14 residues. CDR3 sequence (DNA): TGTGCCAGCAGCTTAGTCGGGGGGTACTACGAGCAGTACTTC. Its translation is CASSLVGGYYEQYF.

This chain links TRBV5-4 with TRBJ1-2; 7 bases are a match to TRBD1. The CDR3 consists of 14 residues. The junction had 7 bases not matched to a gene; V was cut back by 0 bases and J by 8 bases. Germline V gene sequence: CDR1 SGHNT, CDR2 YYREEE (reference sequence). The CDR3 here is CASSLGGDRIGYTF. The DNA for the CDR3 is TGTGCCAGCAGCTTGGGAGGGGACAGAATAGGCTACACCTTC. Complete variable domain (other parts from reference TRBV5-4 and TRBJ1-2): ETGVTQSPTHLIKTRGQQVTLRCSSQSGHNTVSWYQQALGQGPQFIFQYYREEENGRGNFPPRFSGLQFPNYSSELNVNALELDDSALYLCASSLGGDRIGYTFGSGTRLTVV.

The chain recombines TRBV10-3 with TRBJ2-5; TRBD2 is a possible D gene (6 bases). Between the trimmed V and J ends, which lost 2 bases and 4 bases, there was a span of 14 bases. CDR3 size: 15 residues. Germline-derived CDR1 and CDR2 are ENHRY and SYGVKD. The CDR3 sequence: CAISETVGGLETQYF. DNA of the CDR3: TGTGCCATCAGTGAGACCGTCGGGGGATTAGAGACCCAGTACTTC.

The chain joins TRBV9 to TRBJ2-5, with D possibly TRBD1 on 5 matching bases. The length of the CDR3 is 13 residues. CDR1 and CDR2 (germline): SGDLS, YYNGEE. Trimming removed 3 bases at V and 5 bases at J, with 11 bases between. The CDR3 DNA reads as TGTGCCAGCAGCGCTAGGGGTAGGGAGACCCAGTACTTC. Its translation: CASSARGRETQYF.

This clone was seen a handful of times. The chain recombines TRBV14 with TRBJ1-1, with 8 bases lining up with TRBD1. The CDR3 runs to 13 residues. J was trimmed by 8 bases and V by 2 bases; bases with no gene match: 4. CDR1 is SGHDN, CDR2 FVKESK, per germline. Here the CDR3 DNA reads TGTGCCAGCAGCCAATGGACAGGGACCGAAGCTTTCTTT. It specifies CASSQWTGTEAFF. Full variable domain (rest looked up from reference TRBV14 and TRBJ1-1): EAGVTQFPSHSVIEKGQTVTLRCDPISGHDNLYWYRRVMGKEIKFLLHFVKESKQDESGMPNNRFLAERTGGTYSTLKVQPAELEDSGVYFCASSQWTGTEAFFGQGTRLTVV.

The gene calls are TRBV5-1 and TRBJ2-5, with TRBD1 identical over 7 bases. The CDR3 has 15 residues. Trimming cost V 4 bases and J 2 bases; bases outside gene matches: 8. Germline CDR1 reads SGHRS; CDR2 reads YFSETQ. The CDR3 spells CASSEGTVLQETQYF. CDR3 bases: TGCGCCAGCAGCGAAGGGACAGTGCTTCAAGAGACCCAGTACTTC.

This sequence joins TRBV6-5 and TRBJ2-7; a possible D gene is TRBD1 (5 bases). CDR3 length equals 14 residues. V lost 7 bases and J lost 0, with 13 bases in between. The germline gives CDR1 MNHEY, CDR2 SVGAGI. The CDR3 sequence: CASTLDTSSYEQYF. CDR3 DNA sequence: TGTGCCAGCACCCTGGACACCAGCTCCTACGAGCAGTACTTC.

The chain carries TRBV18 and TRBJ2-7; 7 nucleotides line up with TRBD1. Germline trimming cut 1 base from V and 3 bases from J; bases unmatched to any gene: 6. Germline CDR1 KGHSH, CDR2 LQKENI. The CDR3 contains 15 residues. CDR3 loop: CASSPHRDRIYEQYF. As DNA, the CDR3 is TGTGCCAGCTCACCACATAGGGACAGAATCTACGAGCAGTACTTC.

The chain employs TRBV28 and TRBJ2-1; 9 bases line up with TRBD2. Germline trimming cut 10 bases from V and 10 bases from J; bases unmatched to any gene: 14. This CDR3 region has 14 residues. Germline CDR1 and CDR2: MDHEN and SYDVKM. The CDR3 nucleotides read TGTGCCACCAGGATAGCGGGAGAGGAATGGGAGCAGTTCTTC. It is translated as CATRIAGEEWEQFF.

The V and J genes are TRBV19 and TRBJ2-5; 7 bases align to TRBD2. V was pared by 5 bases and J by 3 bases, with 15 bases of the junction left unmatched. This CDR3 comprises 17 residues. Germline CDR1 LNHDA, CDR2 SQIVND (reference sequence). The CDR3 DNA follows: TGTGCCAGTAGTCCCACCGTATCTAGCGGTACCAAAGAGACCCAGTACTTC. Translating gives CASSPTVSSGTKETQYF.

This chain links TRBV5-1 with TRBJ1-1; 9 bases match TRBD1. The CDR3 spans 15 residues. Germline trimming cut 6 bases from V and 5 bases from J; bases unmatched to any gene: 11. Per germline, CDR1 SGHRS and CDR2 YFSETQ. CDR3 nucleotide sequence: TGCGCCAGCACCGGGACAGGGTTCTTAAATACTGAAGCTTTCTTT. This gives the protein CASTGTGFLNTEAFF.

The chain recombines TRBV27 with TRBJ1-2; no reliable D call. Germline CDR1 reads MNHEY; CDR2 reads SMNVEV (reference sequence). This CDR3 has 16 residues. With 3 bases removed from V and 7 bases from J, the gap between germline ends came to 21 bases. CDR3 residues: CASSFYSYGDSGGYTF. The CDR3 DNA is TGTGCCAGCAGTTTCTATAGCTACGGTGATTCGGGTGGCTACACCTTC.

This chain joins TRBV5-1 and TRBJ2-7; 8 positions match TRBD1. CDR1 and CDR2 from the germline V gene are SGHRS and YFSETQ. CDR3 length: 13 residues. The J segment lost 3 bases and the V segment lost 4 bases, leaving 3 bases of the junction unmatched. The CDR3 region is CASSRGQDYEQYF. CDR3 sequence (DNA): TGCGCCAGCAGCCGGGGACAGGACTACGAGCAGTACTTC.

V usage is TRBV29-1 and J usage is TRBJ2-3; 7 nucleotides align to TRBD2. Looked up from germline, CDR1 is SQVTM and CDR2 is ANQGSEA. The CDR3 is 18 amino acids. V gave up 3 bases and J gave up 1 base; unmatched junction bases: 16. The CDR3 DNA sequence: TGCAGCGTTGACGGGGGACTATATAATCCCCTAGGCACAGATACGCAGTATTTT. This encodes CSVDGGLYNPLGTDTQYF.

The chain combines TRBV19 with TRBJ2-1; the D gene is possibly TRBD2 (6 bases). Germline V gene sequence: CDR1 LNHDA, CDR2 SQIVND (reference sequence). V dropped 6 bases and J dropped 8 bases, with 17 bases sitting between them. The CDR3 consists of 14 residues. As DNA, the CDR3 is TGTGCCAGTAGGAGCCGGGAGCTCAAACATGAGCAGTTCTTC. Its translation is CASRSRELKHEQFF.

V and J are TRBV27 and TRBJ2-7, with TRBD2 matching 9 bases. CDR3 length: 15 residues. V dropped 2 bases and J dropped 0; count of bases not matched to a gene: 2. Germline CDR1 and CDR2: MNHEY and SMNVEV (reference sequence). This CDR3 is CASSLGSGSSYEQYF. DNA for the CDR3: TGTGCCAGCAGTTTAGGTAGCGGGAGCTCCTACGAGCAGTACTTC.

V usage is TRBV7-2 and J usage is TRBJ2-1; D gene unclear. Trimming took 1 base from V and 0 from J, leaving 7 bases between them. This CDR3 comprises 15 residues. Germline V CDR1 and CDR2: SGHTA, FQGNSA. For the CDR3, the DNA is TGTGCCAGCAGCTTAGGGGCGAGCTCCTACAATGAGCAGTTCTTC. Protein sequence: CASSLGASSYNEQFF.

The genes are TRBV29-1 and TRBJ1-1; tentative D call: TRBD1 (5 bases). The CDR3 has 13 amino acids. Trimming removed 4 bases from V and 4 bases from J, with 13 bases in between. CDR1 and CDR2 (germline): SQVTM, ANQGSEA. CDR3 in amino acids: CSVAGGEGTEAFF. CDR3 bases: TGCAGCGTTGCGGGAGGGGAGGGCACTGAAGCTTTCTTT.

The chain employs TRBV5-4 and TRBJ2-7; 7 positions match TRBD1. The CDR3 is made up of 15 amino acids. Germline V gene sequence: CDR1 SGHNT, CDR2 YYREEE (reference sequence). J was trimmed by 4 bases and V by 0 bases; bases with no gene match: 7. Here the CDR3 reads CASSLAKRGQYEQYF. CDR3 sequence (DNA): TGTGCCAGCAGCTTGGCCAAGAGGGGGCAATACGAGCAGTACTTC.

The chain carries TRBV28 and TRBJ1-5, with D tentatively TRBD1 (6 bases). The ends were cut back, 7 bases at V and 4 bases at J, with 8 bases in the middle. The length of the CDR3 is 12 residues. Germline loops: CDR1 MDHEN, CDR2 SYDVKM. Here the CDR3 reads CASIGGNQPQHF. CDR3 bases: TGTGCCAGCATAGGGGGTAATCAGCCCCAGCATTTT.

The genes are TRBV5-1 and TRBJ2-4; the D gene is possibly TRBD1 (6 bases). V was cut by 4 bases and J by 8 bases, with 13 bases left in between. The CDR3 contains 13 residues. Germline CDR1 is SGHRS and CDR2 is YFSETQ. The CDR3 reads CASSDGQPDIQYF. CDR3 bases: TGCGCCAGCAGCGACGGACAGCCCGACATTCAGTACTTC.

The rearrangement joins TRBV11-2 to TRBJ1-1; no reliable D call. The CDR3 is made up of 14 amino acids. The germline V gene encodes CDR1 SGHAT and CDR2 FQNNGV. V lost 4 bases and J lost 5, with 14 bases in between. CDR3 in amino acids: CASSSGISGTEAFF. The CDR3 nucleotides are TGTGCCAGCAGCTCTGGGATCTCGGGAACTGAAGCTTTCTTT.

This sequence joins TRBV5-6 and TRBJ2-5; possibly TRBD2 for D (6 bases). The germline gives CDR1 SGHDT, CDR2 YYEEEE. The germline V and J ends were trimmed by 4 bases and 3 bases, with 16 bases remaining between them. This CDR3 has 15 amino acids. CDR3 in amino acids: CASSVGSLQKETQYF. The CDR3 nucleotides are TGTGCCAGCAGCGTCGGGAGTTTACAAAAAGAGACCCAGTACTTC.

This chain links TRBV28 with TRBJ2-7; tentative D call: TRBD2 (6 bases). This CDR3 comprises 15 residues. The germline V and J ends were trimmed by 5 bases and 4 bases, with 18 bases remaining between them. CDR1 is MDHEN and CDR2 is SYDVKM in the germline V gene. The CDR3: CASSRQYGRGYEQYF. The CDR3 coding sequence is TGTGCCAGCAGTCGCCAGTACGGGAGAGGGTACGAGCAGTACTTC.

The J gene is TRBJ2-7, the V gene TRBV7-2; 11 bases map to TRBD1. CDR3 size: 17 residues. Germline lookup yields CDR1 SGHTA and CDR2 FQGNSA. V lost 3 bases and J lost 9; bases outside the gene matches: 16. The CDR3 nucleotides are TGTGCCAGCAGCTTGTCGGCCGGGGGGACAGGGGGTCAAGGGCAGTACTTC. Its translation: CASSLSAGGTGGQGQYF.